These 18 T cell receptor beta chains originate from one sample sequenced in a study of beta chain features in type 1 diabetes. The entirety of the isolated RNA underwent reverse transcription, so expressed TCRB transcripts were sequenced. Profiling relied on immunoSEQ multiplex PCR, and the TCRdb table lists in-frame clones only, not all of them. The profile shows some 400,000 clones, approximately 15% of them singletons. Source material: naive CD4+ T cells from blood. These receptors came from a woman between 18 and 30 years old in good health.

This clone turned up a few times. The V gene is TRBV28, the J gene TRBJ1-2; 7 bases are shared with TRBD1. The V gene end was trimmed by 10 bases and the J gene end by 0 bases; junction bases not matched to a gene: 5. The CDR3 spans 13 residues. Germline V gene data show CDR1 as MDHEN and CDR2 as SYDVKM. CDR3 protein: CATPGTANYGYTF. CDR3 nucleotides: TGTGCCACCCCCGGGACAGCTAACTATGGCTACACCTTC.

This chain's CDR3 is CASTPFLAPGAGDTQYF. As DNA, the CDR3 is TGCGCCAGCACCCCGTTCCTAGCGCCCGGGGCGGGAGATACGCAGTATTTT. The J gene is TRBJ2-3, the V gene TRBV4-1, with a weak D call TRBD2 (6 bases). Trimming took off 7 bases at V and 5 bases at J, with 25 bases between the two ends. Germline V gene lookup returns CDR1 MGHRA and CDR2 YSYEKL. This CDR3 has 17 residues.

The chain has TRBV28 and TRBJ2-7, with TRBD1 identical over 8 bases. Germline loops: CDR1 MDHEN, CDR2 SYDVKM. The V segment lost 3 bases and the J segment 3 bases; nucleotides outside the gene matches: 7. The CDR3 covers 15 residues. This chain's CDR3 is CASSFSRTGIYEQYF. CDR3 DNA sequence: TGTGCCAGCAGTTTTAGCAGGACAGGGATCTACGAGCAGTACTTC.

This clone occurred a few times. V gene TRBV5-1 combines with J gene TRBJ2-2; unclear D gene. Germline lookup yields CDR1 SGHRS and CDR2 YFSETQ. The V end was cut by 5 bases, the J end by 4 bases, with 12 bases between. The CDR3 totals 14 residues. CDR3 sequence reads: CASRLLSVTGELFF. As DNA, the CDR3 is TGCGCCAGCAGACTGCTATCGGTCACCGGGGAGCTGTTTTTT.

The gene calls are TRBV2 and TRBJ2-7, with TRBD2 matching over 8 bases. Trimming cost V 8 bases and J 3 bases; bases outside gene matches: 9. Germline loops: CDR1 SNHLY, CDR2 FYNNEI. This CDR3 is 14 amino acids long. The CDR3 reads CASWISGSNYEQYF. CDR3 in DNA: TGTGCCAGCTGGATCAGCGGGAGTAACTACGAGCAGTACTTC.

This clone was seen more than once but under ten times. V and J are TRBV28 and TRBJ2-7; possible D gene TRBD1, 6 bases. The V end lost 3 bases, the J end lost 4 bases, and 16 bases lay between the germline ends. This CDR3 contains 15 residues. Germline lookup yields CDR1 MDHEN and CDR2 SYDVKM. The CDR3: CASSFTGPPPYEQYF. The CDR3, as DNA: TGTGCCAGCAGTTTCACAGGGCCTCCCCCTTACGAGCAGTACTTC.

This clone turned up a few times. The chain carries TRBV7-9 and TRBJ2-2, with TRBD2 matching 10 bases. J gave up 0 bases and V 4 bases, and 2 bases lay outside the gene matches. The CDR3 runs 16 residues. The germline CDR1 and CDR2 sequences are SEHNR and FQNEAQ (reference sequence). The CDR3 DNA sequence: TGTGCCAGCAGCTCTAGCGGGAGCGCGAACACCGGGGAGCTGTTTTTT. The encoded protein is CASSSSGSANTGELFF.

The chain uses TRBV28 and TRBJ2-7; 12 nucleotides agree with TRBD2. There are 16 residues in the CDR3. Germline CDR1 is MDHEN and CDR2 is SYDVKM. V gave up 4 bases and J gave up 2 bases; unmatched junction bases: 6. The CDR3 protein is CASSSLAGGTPYEQYF. For the CDR3, the DNA is TGTGCCAGCAGTTCCCTAGCGGGAGGGACTCCCTACGAGCAGTACTTC. The full variable domain, rest sourced from reference TRBV28 and TRBJ2-7, is DVKVTQSSRYLVKRTGEKVFLECVQDMDHENMFWYRQDPGLGLRLIYFSYDVKMKEKGDIPEGYSVSREKKERFSLILESASTNQTSMYLCASSSLAGGTPYEQYFGPGTRLTVT.

The genes are TRBV30 and TRBJ1-1; TRBD1 matches 7 bases. The junction had 6 bases not matched to a gene; V was cut back by 4 bases and J by 7 bases. The CDR3 has 12 residues. The germline V gene has CDR1 GTSNPN and CDR2 SVGIG (reference sequence). This CDR3 reads CAWIPRTGEAFF. The CDR3, as DNA: TGTGCCTGGATTCCCCGGACAGGTGAAGCTTTCTTT.

There are a few counts of this clone. The chain has TRBV5-1 and TRBJ1-1, with D unclear. Trimming shortened V by 5 bases and J by 0 bases, and 8 bases separated the two germline ends. This CDR3 comprises 13 residues. The germline V gene has CDR1 SGHRS and CDR2 YFSETQ. The CDR3: CASRHSLNTEAFF. The CDR3 region has the DNA TGCGCCAGCAGGCACAGTCTGAACACTGAAGCTTTCTTT. Variable domain in full (rest from reference TRBV5-1 and TRBJ1-1): KAGVTQTPRYLIKTRGQQVTLSCSPISGHRSVSWYQQTPGQGLQFLFEYFSETQRNKGNFPGRFSGRQFSNSRSEMNVSTLELGDSALYLCASRHSLNTEAFFGQGTRLTVV.

The chain recombines TRBV29-1 with TRBJ2-1; D is perhaps TRBD1 (6 bases). V shed 7 bases and J shed 4 bases, with 14 bases lying between them. This CDR3 spans 13 amino acids. Germline-derived CDR1 and CDR2 are SQVTM and ANQGSEA. CDR3 nucleotide sequence: TGCAGCGCTCGAGGACAGAGTTACAATGAGCAGTTCTTC. As protein: CSARGQSYNEQFF.

The V gene is TRBV2, the J gene TRBJ2-1; D call uncertain. The CDR3 extends over 13 amino acids. Trimming stripped 9 bases from V and 5 bases from J, with 14 bases between. Germline-derived CDR1 and CDR2 are SNHLY and FYNNEI. The CDR3 spells CASARAPDNEQFF. CDR3 bases: TGTGCCAGTGCGAGAGCACCCGACAATGAGCAGTTCTTC.

This chain joins TRBV6-5 and TRBJ2-7, with 7 bases that match TRBD2. This CDR3 comprises 14 residues. The ends lost 3 bases at V and 0 bases at J; junction bases unmatched: 2. CDR1 MNHEY and CDR2 SVGAGI come from the germline V gene. The CDR3 protein is CASSYAGDSYEQYF. CDR3 DNA: TGTGCCAGCAGTTATGCGGGAGACTCCTACGAGCAGTACTTC.

V and J are TRBV2 and TRBJ2-7; possible D gene TRBD1, 5 bases. The CDR3 sequence is 16 residues long. Per germline, CDR1 SNHLY and CDR2 FYNNEI. Trimming took off 0 bases at V and 4 bases at J, with 16 bases between the two ends. The CDR3 reads CASSEALPGTGYEQYF. The DNA of the CDR3 is TGTGCCAGCAGTGAAGCCTTACCGGGCACAGGTTACGAGCAGTACTTC.

The rearrangement uses TRBV7-2 and TRBJ2-2, with D possibly matching TRBD2 (6 bases). This CDR3 comprises 17 residues. V was pared by 7 bases and J by 3 bases, with 21 bases between. The V gene's germline CDR1 is SGHTA and CDR2 FQGNSA. The CDR3, as DNA: TGTGCCAGCACATCGGATCGTCGCGGGGAACACACCGGGGAGCTGTTTTTT. Protein: CASTSDRRGEHTGELFF.

This clone has only a few counts. The chain is built from TRBV28 and TRBJ2-7; 11 bases match TRBD2. This CDR3 spans 15 amino acids. Germline-derived CDR1 and CDR2 are MDHEN and SYDVKM. J lost 2 bases, V lost 2 bases, and 2 bases had no gene match. The CDR3 DNA reads as TGTGCCAGCAGTTTAGAACTAGCGGGAGCCTACGAGCAGTACTTC. Protein product: CASSLELAGAYEQYF.

This clone was recorded a few times. The chain combines TRBV5-1 with TRBJ2-3, with D unresolved. The CDR3 has 16 amino acids. The germline V and J ends were trimmed by 0 bases and 2 bases, with 13 bases remaining between them. Germline-derived CDR1 and CDR2 are SGHRS and YFSETQ. CDR3 sequence: CASSLGLSTFTDTQYF. DNA for the CDR3: TGCGCCAGCAGCTTGGGCCTCTCGACATTCACAGATACGCAGTATTTT.

This clone was counted a few times. The chain has TRBV28 and TRBJ2-7; TRBD2 is a possible D gene (6 bases). This CDR3 is 12 amino acids long. Germline V gives CDR1 MDHEN, CDR2 SYDVKM. Trimming removed 7 bases at V and 8 bases at J, with 15 bases between. CDR3 residues: CASTALGGQQYF. The CDR3 nucleotides read TGTGCCAGCACCGCCTTGGGGGGTCAGCAGTACTTC.